This note documents a single TCR beta chain sequence. This clonotype was observed a few times. Its antigen has not been determined. No base quality information exists; no much larger clone differs at one position. The record originates from a study of blood T cells in healthy people across ages (dated by TCRdb to the mid-2010s). Broadly, across the study: In model experiments, template switching captured roughly one uniquely barcoded TCR beta cDNA molecule for every two T cells. The study measured age-related changes in TCR beta repertoire diversity using deep sequencing normalized with unique cDNA molecular identifiers. The donors were split into four age groups: young (average around 17 years), middle-aged (nearly 40), aged (about 56) and long-lived (under 90). Donors of different ages were randomly distributed across sequencing lanes to avoid experimental bias. Using the same blood draw, the study looked at two additional independent replicas of 1 million unique cDNA reads for two donors, one aged 18 to 29 and the other aged 80 or older. Study-wide conclusions, independent of this receptor: The long-lived group showed more naive CD4+ T cells, fewer expanded clones and increased TCR diversity than the aged group, suggesting age selection. Observed TCR beta diversity per million T cells fell roughly linearly with age, and a significant reduction was already apparent by age about 43. Estimates of total diversity from one million sequenced T cells were regarded as lower bounds and underestimates. Observed TCR beta diversity correlated strongly with the percentage of naive T cells measured by flow cytometry. Donor CMV infection status was unknown, potentially confounding age-related changes in expanded clonotypes. Since profiling was done on bulk unsorted PBMCs, naive and antigen-experienced compartments could not be conclusively compared.

The library was made by 5' RACE. Sequencing relied on an Illumina HiSeq 2500. A second PCR of about 6 to 11 cycles was run with a J-beta primer mix and a sample-barcoded 5' primer. A template-switch 5' adaptor carrying 12 random nucleotides introduced a unique molecular identifier onto each TCR beta cDNA molecule. At least 2.5 million CDR3-containing paired-end reads were obtained from each sample. All of the RNA was converted into first-strand cDNA using the Mint cDNA synthesis kit, with a TRBC-specific oligonucleotide serving as the primer. Following uracil-DNA glycosylase treatment, all cDNA underwent a first 18-cycle PCR with the universal primers M1SS and BC2_uni_R. In the paper's pipeline: Each sample was normalized by randomly selecting 1 million high-quality reads, each carrying a distinct molecular identifier. Reads with shared molecular identifiers were discarded instead of being binned into consensus sequences. MiTCR, set to a Q25 quality threshold and the strictest error-elimination algorithm, was used for CDR3 identification, clonotype clustering and error correction. A nonparametric unseen species model with Euler transformation was used to estimate a lower bound on total TCR beta diversity. The public reads were quality trimmed at Q25 with fastp and then assembled into clones with MiXCR by TCRdb, keeping productive beta chains. Duplicate CDR3 protein sequences are folded into a single record with the most common DNA and genes. These V and J calls derive from TCRdb rather than the authors' analysis. Within this sample are 1.5 million to 2 million distinct CDR3 sequences, with around 50% of them counted one time only. The top ten hold around 2.1% of the sample.

The roughly 42 donors, aged roughly 6 to 95 years, were systemically healthy Caucasian individuals from Russia. Each donor gave about 9.7 milliliters of peripheral blood, drawn into EDTA-treated Vacutainer tubes. Ficoll-Paque density-gradient centrifugation was used to isolate PBMCs, with at least 7 million per sample. Total RNA, at least 5 micrograms per sample, was extracted from PBMCs with Trizol reagent. The percentages of naive CD45RAhigh/CD27high T cells were determined by flow cytometry on a PBMC aliquot from every donor. V is reduced by 0 bases and J by 9 bases, leaving a spacing of 13 bases between them. As encoded in the germline V gene (reference sequence), CDR1 is SGHNT while CDR2 is YYREEE. CDR3 length: 14 amino acids, cysteine to phenylalanine. The only DNA kept is the CDR3, 42 bases in frame from the first base.

The TCR was taken from a middle-aged woman in good health. Sequenced: blood. This receptor chain uses TRBV5-4 and TRBJ2-1; matching of 5 bases hints at TRBD1 as the D gene. Here is the DNA: TGTGCCAGCAGCTTGGCGGCAGGGCAGGGTGAGCAGTTCTTC. This translates into CASSLAAGQGEQFF.